This T cell receptor (beta chain) is from a study of human T cells and chemical hapten exposure. MiXCR was run by TCRdb on the RACE reads, yielding one entry per CDR3 protein. Seen here are roughly 96,000 distinct CDR3 sequences, 9% to 9.5% observed once, and the top ten hold approximately 2%. J lost 7 bases, V lost 0 bases, and 7 bases had no gene match. This CDR3 is built from 16 residues. Germline CDR1 ENHRY, CDR2 SYGVKD. At least ten counts were recorded for this clonotype. Indicated time point: patch test 2, 6 weeks after DPC sensitization. Treatment noted: therapeutic diphenylcyclopropenone sensitization with weekly scalp DPC.

This sample comprised whole blood, obtained in connection with sensitization to the hapten diphenylcyclopropenone (DPC). This sequence originates from a woman aged 40 to 49 with alopecia areata. Some clones in this sample may be carry-over from other donors' samples. The genes are TRBV10-3 and TRBJ2-1; 9 nucleotides agree with TRBD2. The CDR3 DNA follows: TGTGCCATCAGTGAGTCGTCGGCGGGAGGGCCTAATGAGCAGTTCTTC. Translation gives CAISESSAGGPNEQFF.